This paragraph reports one T cell receptor (beta chain). Antigen: not known. A single base separates this from a much larger clone, so it may be a read error. From the PCR reads, TCRdb called clonotypes with MiXCR, one entry per CDR3 protein. The table shows more than 85,000 distinct CDR3 sequences, with about 35% occurring only once. This sample is drawn from a study of molecular identifiers for immune sequencing clone quantification. Study-level information: In replicates, RNA from roughly 21,000 or 96,000 naive CD8 cells was divided five ways and four parts were sequenced. Study-level points and caveats: Jurkat TCR RNA spiked in from one cell could reportedly be detected among one million naive cells.

Investigators produced naive CD8 libraries from about 19,000 to 1,100,000 sorted cells, drawing on 10%, 30% or 50% RNA. V lost 5 bases, J lost 6 bases, and 14 bases lay in between. From germline, CDR1 is SEHNR and CDR2 FQNEAQ (reference sequence). CDR3 length: 13 residues. The V call is TRBV7-9, the J call TRBJ2-7; D is ambiguous. The receptor was isolated from a human donor in good health. Some libraries in this study had Jurkat cell RNA spiked in. The sample comprised naive CD8+ T cells from blood, with Jurkat cell RNA spiked in. The subset here: FACS-sorted CD8+CD4-CCR7+CD45RA+ naive T cells. Here the CDR3 DNA reads TGTGCCAGCAGCACCCATAGATCGTCCGAGCAGTACTTC. Translation gives CASSTHRSSEQYF.